Reported below is one T cell receptor (beta chain). This clonotype was counted at least ten times. Which antigen it targets is not known. No quality values exist for individual bases; no much larger clone is one base distant. Trimming takes 7 bases from V and 4 bases from J, and the germline ends sit 12 bases apart. Sequences ENHRY (CDR1) and SYGVKD (CDR2) are obtained from the germline V gene. Including the terminal cysteine and phenylalanine, the CDR3 comprises 13 residues. Of the read, only the CDR3 DNA is kept; its 39 bases are in frame from base 1. These data are taken from a study of T-cell reconstitution after alpha-beta-depleted transplantation in children listed by TCRdb under 2016. With respect to the entire study: T-cell immune reconstitution after TCRalphabeta/CD19-depleted allogeneic hematopoietic cell transplantation in children was quantitatively tracked in the study by means of TCR repertoire profiling.

Library preparation was by PCR. TCRdb names Illumina HiSeq 2500 as the instrument used. Molecular barcoding was employed in the preparation of TCR libraries, with unique molecular identifiers being used to normalize TCRbeta repertoire quantification. TCRdb took the public reads, trimmed them with fastp at Q25, ran MiXCR for clone calling and kept in-frame beta chains. A single entry per CDR3 protein holds the most common genes and DNA from its merged rows. Here the sample has some 250,000 distinct CDR3 sequences; 12% occur a single time. Roughly 2.6% of the sample is in the top ten clones. This specimen was PBMCs from the stem cell graft donor, taken from the stem cell graft. The chain employs TRBV10-3 and TRBJ2-3; TRBD1 is perhaps the D gene, given 6 matching bases. The source is a human donor who donated a stem cell graft to a child with acute lymphoblastic leukemia. The nucleotides read TGTGCCATCACGGCAGGGGTCGCAGATACGCAGTATTTT. Translated, it gives CAITAGVADTQYF.